This entry lists 14 T cell receptor beta chains sequenced from one sample in a study of T cell responses to AZD1222 COVID-19 vaccine. TCRdb's table, derived via immunoSEQ multiplex PCR, lists solely in-frame clones and lacks some. The table shows around 120,000 clones, with roughly 84% occurring only once. Sequencing used peripheral blood, obtained on day 0 of AZD1222 vaccination. The receptor source for this set is an adult in good health.

The gene calls are TRBV15 and TRBJ1-2; tentative D call: TRBD1 (5 bases). Germline CDR1 is LNHNV and CDR2 is YYDKDF (reference sequence). Trimming took off 4 bases at V and 8 bases at J, with 11 bases between the two ends. The CDR3 spans 12 residues. DNA of the CDR3: TGTGCCACCAGCATTGGGACGAGCGGCTACACCTTC. Protein product: CATSIGTSGYTF.

The J gene is TRBJ2-1, the V gene TRBV6-4, with a weak D call TRBD2 (7 bases). Germline assignment: CDR1 MRHNA and CDR2 SNTAGT. V dropped 1 base and J dropped 0 bases, with 10 bases sitting between them. The CDR3 covers 16 residues. The CDR3 region is CASSDFAGASYNEQFF. DNA of the CDR3: TGTGCCAGCAGTGACTTTGCGGGGGCCTCCTACAATGAGCAGTTCTTC.

In this sample, this clone turned up a few times. The chain carries TRBV19 and TRBJ2-5, with TRBD1 as a possible D gene (6 bases). CDR3 size: 14 residues. The germline V gene encodes CDR1 LNHDA and CDR2 SQIVND (reference sequence). V was shortened by 1 base and J by 5 bases, with 11 bases between the two germline ends. The CDR3 DNA sequence: TGTGCCAGTAGTATAGGCCAGGGGATGGAGACCCAGTACTTC. Protein: CASSIGQGMETQYF.

The rearrangement joins TRBV2 to TRBJ1-5; D is unclear. Trimming shortened V by 4 bases and J by 1 base, and 5 bases separated the two germline ends. The CDR3 is 13 residues long. Germline V gene sequence: CDR1 SNHLY, CDR2 FYNNEI. This chain's CDR3 is CASSAESNQPQHF. In nucleotides, the CDR3 is TGTGCCAGCAGTGCCGAAAGCAATCAGCCCCAGCATTTT.

This sequence joins TRBV6-1 and TRBJ2-7; the D is unclear. This CDR3 has 15 amino acids. The V gene's germline CDR1 is MNHNS and CDR2 SASEGT. Deletions cut 1 base from V and 2 bases from J, with 12 bases between. In DNA, the CDR3 is TGTGCCAGCAGTGAAGTGGCGGAGTCCACCTACGAGCAGTACTTC. Its translation is CASSEVAESTYEQYF.

This clone was counted once. The V gene is TRBV7-2, the J gene TRBJ1-4, with 7 positions matching TRBD1. Germline-derived CDR1 and CDR2 are SGHTA and FQGNSA. This CDR3 is built from 15 residues. V lost 4 bases to trimming and J lost 4 bases; unmatched junction nucleotides: 6. The CDR3 region is CASSSGTVINEKLFF. CDR3 DNA: TGTGCCAGCAGCTCCGGGACAGTTATTAATGAAAAACTGTTTTTT.

The chain employs TRBV4-1 and TRBJ1-6, with TRBD1 matching over 11 bases. This CDR3 spans 14 amino acids. CDR1 is MGHRA and CDR2 is YSYEKL in the germline V gene. The V and J ends lost 6 bases and 7 bases, in that order; junction bases with no gene match: 2. The CDR3 DNA is TGCGCCAGCAGACGGACAGGGGGCAATTCACCCCTCCACTTT. Protein sequence: CASRRTGGNSPLHF.

The J gene is TRBJ1-2, the V gene TRBV6-4, with a possible D match to TRBD1 (6 bases). Germline V gene sequence: CDR1 MRHNA, CDR2 SNTAGT. The V gene lost 6 bases and the J gene lost 5 bases, with 19 bases spanning the gap. CDR3 length: 15 residues. CDR3 sequence: CASSVGQNSPYGYTF. The DNA for the CDR3 is TGTGCCAGCAGCGTAGGACAGAACTCCCCATATGGCTACACCTTC.

This chain links TRBV2 with TRBJ2-3; 7 bases match TRBD2. There are 16 residues in the CDR3. V trimming: 2 bases; J trimming: 4 bases; junction bases outside the gene matches: 9. Germline V gene data show CDR1 as SNHLY and CDR2 as FYNNEI. The CDR3 spells CASSERGGGFSDTQYF. The CDR3 DNA reads as TGTGCCAGCAGTGAACGGGGCGGGGGTTTTTCAGATACGCAGTATTTT.

The chain uses TRBV2 and TRBJ1-2; D perhaps matches TRBD1 (5 bases). The CDR3 runs to 15 residues. Per germline, CDR1 SNHLY and CDR2 FYNNEI. V was clipped by 4 bases and J by 2 bases, with 14 bases between them. The CDR3, as DNA: TGTGCCAGCAGTGGCCAGGGTATGTCGAACTATGGCTACACCTTC. It encodes CASSGQGMSNYGYTF. Based on the CDR3 plus reference TRBV2 and TRBJ1-2, the full variable domain is EPEVTQTPSHQVTQMGQEVILRCVPISNHLYFYWYRQILGQKVEFLVSFYNNEISEKSEIFDDQFSVERPDGSNFTLKIRSTKLEDSAMYFCASSGQGMSNYGYTFGSGTRLTVV.

CDR3 nucleotides: TGTGCCAGCAGCCCTAGCGTGGTACCCTCCTACGAGCAGTACTTC. Protein: CASSPSVVPSYEQYF. The chain carries TRBV27 and TRBJ2-7, with a tentative D call TRBD2 (6 bases). Germline CDR1 reads MNHEY; CDR2 reads SMNVEV (reference sequence). V lost 6 bases and J 0 bases, leaving 15 bases between the germline ends. CDR3 length equals 15 residues.

This clone was found once. The CDR3 spells CASSISTGTFHQPQHF. Written as DNA, the CDR3 is TGTGCCAGTAGTATAAGTACAGGGACCTTCCATCAGCCCCAGCATTTT. The chain employs TRBV19 and TRBJ1-5; D is possibly TRBD1 (6 bases). Per the germline V gene, CDR1 is LNHDA and CDR2 is SQIVND (reference sequence). The CDR3 extends over 16 amino acids. The germline V and J ends were trimmed by 2 bases and 5 bases, with 16 bases remaining between them. The full variable domain, completed using reference TRBV19 and TRBJ1-5, is DGGITQSPKYLFRKEGQNVTLSCEQNLNHDAMYWYRQDPGQGLRLIYYSQIVNDFQKGDIAEGYSVSREKKESFPLTVTSAQKNPTAFYLCASSISTGTFHQPQHFGDGTRLSIL.

This clone was seen once. CDR3 loop: CASSSRARNQPQHF. The DNA for the CDR3 is TGTGCCAGCAGTTCCAGGGCCCGCAATCAGCCCCAGCATTTT. The V and J genes are TRBV6-5 and TRBJ1-5; D perhaps matches TRBD1 (5 bases). The CDR3 has 14 residues. Germline V gene sequence: CDR1 MNHEY, CDR2 SVGAGI. V lost 4 bases to trimming and J lost 2 bases, with 9 bases between them.

V is TRBV19 and J is TRBJ2-2; 12 bases align to TRBD2. The germline V gene has CDR1 LNHDA and CDR2 SQIVND (reference sequence). This CDR3 comprises 14 residues. V was clipped by 8 bases and J by 5 bases; unmatched bases: 3. The CDR3 region is CASYTSGGTGELFF. The DNA for the CDR3 is TGTGCCAGTTACACTAGCGGGGGGACCGGGGAGCTGTTTTTT.